The next 15 T cell receptor beta chains were all read from a single sample in a study of T cells in Graves' hyperthyroidism and ophthalmopathy. Amplification of TCR beta CDR3 regions was performed using RNA transcripts as template. In the first-round RT-PCR of the TCR CDR3, the HTBI primer set was used. TCRdb re-analysed the multiplex PCR reads in MiXCR, keeping a single row per CDR3 protein. The sample contains 400,000 or so distinct CDR3 sequences, roughly 15% of which appear only once. The sample consisted of blood. The receptors derive from a woman aged 25 to 39 with Graves' ophthalmopathy.

This clonotype was counted ten times or more. V gene TRBV5-1 combines with J gene TRBJ1-1; possible D gene TRBD1, 5 bases. With 4 bases removed from V and 1 base from J, the gap between germline ends came to 14 bases. The CDR3 is made up of 15 amino acids. Per the germline V gene, CDR1 is SGHRS and CDR2 is YFSETQ. In DNA form, the CDR3 reads TGCGCCAGCAGCCGGGAAGGGGCGCGGAACACTGAAGCTTTCTTT. This gives the protein CASSREGARNTEAFF.

The chain joins TRBV19 to TRBJ2-3; TRBD2 matches at 8 bases. Germline loops: CDR1 LNHDA, CDR2 SQIVND (reference sequence). V shed 6 bases and J 3 bases; nucleotides not matched to a gene: 8. CDR3 length equals 15 residues. DNA for the CDR3: TGTGCCAGTAGCAAACTAGCGGATTGGACAGATACGCAGTATTTT. Its protein is CASSKLADWTDTQYF.

This clonotype was picked up a small number of times. The chain recombines TRBV10-3 with TRBJ2-3, with 9 bases identical to TRBD1. This CDR3 is 15 amino acids long. V lost 3 bases and J lost 5; bases outside the gene matches: 6. Germline CDR1 ENHRY, CDR2 SYGVKD. The CDR3 DNA is TGTGCCATCAGTGAAGGGACAGGGTATGAAGATACGCAGTATTTT. This translates into CAISEGTGYEDTQYF.

This clonotype was counted at least ten times. The chain has TRBV7-3 and TRBJ2-7; 11 bases map to TRBD1. Germline V gives CDR1 SGHTA, CDR2 FQGTGA. Unmatched junction bases numbered 11, after V lost 0 bases and J lost 7 bases. CDR3 size: 17 residues. Here the CDR3 DNA reads TGTGCCAGCAGCTTAACAGGAGCCGGACAGGGGGCTGGGGAGCAGTACTTC. Its protein product is CASSLTGAGQGAGEQYF.

This chain uses TRBV12-5 with TRBJ1-1; the D gene is possibly TRBD1 (6 bases). V was clipped by 5 bases and J by 4 bases, with 14 bases between them. The CDR3 extends over 14 amino acids. Germline CDR1 reads LGHNT; CDR2 reads FRNRAP. CDR3 bases: TGTGCTAGTGGTACAGGGAGATCGGGCACTGAAGCTTTCTTT. It yields the protein CASGTGRSGTEAFF.

Here the CDR3 DNA reads TGTGCCAGCAGATATGGGGGGGATACGCAGTATTTT. Protein product: CASRYGGDTQYF. The chain joins TRBV7-3 to TRBJ2-3, with a weak D call TRBD2 (6 bases). Trimming took off 6 bases at V and 6 bases at J, with 10 bases between the two ends. The CDR3 has 12 residues. Germline CDR1 SGHTA, CDR2 FQGTGA.

The chain combines TRBV4-1 with TRBJ2-7, with D possibly being TRBD1 (6 bases). The germline V gene has CDR1 MGHRA and CDR2 YSYEKL. The CDR3 has 14 amino acids. Trimming pared 2 bases from V and 2 bases from J, leaving 10 bases between. The CDR3 DNA follows: TGCGCCAGCAGCCAACCCAACAGGGCCTACGAGCAGTACTTC. Amino acids: CASSQPNRAYEQYF.

A few counts support this clonotype. V is TRBV20-1 and J is TRBJ1-5; D not certain. From germline, CDR1 is DFQATT and CDR2 SNEGSKA (reference sequence). Trimming stripped 1 base from V and 7 bases from J, with 11 bases between. The CDR3 sequence is 13 residues long. In DNA form, the CDR3 reads TGCAGTGCTAGAGCACCGGGTTCCCAGCCCCAGCATTTT. This encodes CSARAPGSQPQHF.

The rearrangement links TRBV3-1 to TRBJ1-2; 9 bases align to TRBD1. The CDR3 consists of 13 residues. Germline V gives CDR1 LGHDT, CDR2 YNNKEL (reference sequence). J lost 8 bases, V lost 6 bases, and 7 bases had no gene match. The CDR3 nucleotides read TGTGCCAGCAGTTGGGGGACAGGGAACGGCTACACCTTC. Protein: CASSWGTGNGYTF.

This clonotype was observed at least ten times. The rearrangement links TRBV28 to TRBJ2-5, with D hard to call. Trimming removed 6 bases from V and 5 bases from J, with 16 bases in between. CDR3 length: 14 residues. The germline V gene encodes CDR1 MDHEN and CDR2 SYDVKM. The DNA for the CDR3 is TGTGCCAGCAGACTTACGGCCAGCTGGGAGACCCAGTACTTC. Its translation is CASRLTASWETQYF.

Comments on this clonotype: A clone one base away is much larger, so this may be a read error. The V and J genes are TRBV4-2 and TRBJ2-1, with TRBD1 matching 8 bases. There are 15 residues in the CDR3. The germline V gene has CDR1 LGHNA and CDR2 YNFKEQ. CDR3 loop: CASRQDPQGDNEQFF. The CDR3 DNA is TGTGCCAGCAGGCAAGATCCACAGGGGGACAATGAGCAGTTCTTC.

The genes are TRBV6-1 and TRBJ1-6; 9 nucleotides match TRBD1. Germline loops: CDR1 MNHNS, CDR2 SASEGT. The V segment lost 6 bases and the J segment 10 bases; nucleotides outside the gene matches: 10. This CDR3 contains 15 residues. The CDR3 region has the DNA TGTGCCAGCAGAATTCCGGGACAGGGTTCCTCACCCCTCCACTTT. It translates to CASRIPGQGSSPLHF.

The chain carries TRBV7-2 and TRBJ2-1, with 7 bases aligning to TRBD1. CDR1 and CDR2 (germline): SGHTA, FQGNSA. CDR3 length equals 17 residues. V lost 2 bases to trimming and J lost 3 bases; unmatched junction nucleotides: 10. CDR3 protein: CASSLHPRDRFYNEQFF. CDR3 nucleotides: TGTGCCAGCAGCTTACACCCCCGGGACAGATTCTACAATGAGCAGTTCTTC.

This rearrangement joins TRBV7-9 to TRBJ1-2; D is unclear. CDR3 length: 15 residues. CDR1 and CDR2 from the germline V gene are SEHNR and FQNEAQ (reference sequence). V shed 1 base and J shed 4 bases, with 13 bases lying between them. CDR3 nucleotides: TGTGCCAGCAGCTTAGTTGATGTAGTAGGCTATGGCTACACCTTC. This sequence encodes CASSLVDVVGYGYTF. The full variable domain, in which reference TRBV7-9 and TRBJ1-2 provide the parts outside the CDR3, is DTGVSQNPRHKITKRGQNVTFRCDPISEHNRLYWYRQTLGQGPEFLTYFQNEAQLEKSRLLSDRFSAERPKGSFSTLEIQRTEQGDSAMYLCASSLVDVVGYGYTFGSGTRLTVV.

This chain joins TRBV30 and TRBJ1-1; the D is unclear. The CDR3 extends over 16 amino acids. Germline assignment: CDR1 GTSNPN and CDR2 SVGIG (reference sequence). Trimming stripped 2 bases from V and 5 bases from J, with 21 bases between. DNA of the CDR3: TGTGCCTGGAGTTCAGAGGTGGGGATACGAGTAACTGAAGCTTTCTTT. This translates into CAWSSEVGIRVTEAFF.